The 7 T cell receptor beta chains given below trace back to one sample, sequenced in a study of blood T cell repertoires in COVID-19 (dated by TCRdb to 2019 to 2021). To prepare the library, the immunoSEQ multiplex PCR assay was applied. TCRdb stores this immuneACCESS table with in-frame sequences only. Part of the clones is absent; in the studies checked, under half of the shortfall reflects unresolved V genes, and no reason is known for the rest. Counted in this sample were about 160,000 clones; roughly nine tenths of them appeared once. The top ten clones comprise approximately 3% of the sample. Sequencing was carried out using peripheral blood. The receptor source for this set is a man in his 60s with acute or convalescent COVID-19.

This chain connects TRBV2 to TRBJ1-2; D gene uncertain. CDR1 SNHLY and CDR2 FYNNEI come from the germline V gene. The V gene lost 5 bases and the J gene lost 1 base, with 8 bases spanning the gap. The CDR3 loop spans 13 amino acids. CDR3 in DNA: TGTGCCAGCAGTATCCAGAATAACTATGGCTACACCTTC. Its translation: CASSIQNNYGYTF.

The J gene is TRBJ1-4, the V gene TRBV5-1; the D gene is possibly TRBD1 (5 bases). The CDR3 runs to 15 residues. V lost 0 bases to trimming and J lost 7 bases, with 13 bases between them. Germline lookup yields CDR1 SGHRS and CDR2 YFSETQ. CDR3 in amino acids: CASSLDAGDPEKLFF. The CDR3, as DNA: TGCGCCAGCAGCTTGGATGCGGGGGACCCTGAAAAACTGTTTTTT.

The chain couples TRBV4-2 to TRBJ1-2; the D is unclear. V was pared by 0 bases and J by 1 base, with 12 bases between. In germline, CDR1 is LGHNA, CDR2 YNFKEQ. The CDR3 is 16 residues long. DNA for the CDR3: TGTGCCAGCAGCCAAGATAAGTCACGGTTTAACTATGGCTACACCTTC. It specifies CASSQDKSRFNYGYTF.

The chain joins TRBV12-5 to TRBJ2-3; D unclear. V was shortened by 2 bases and J by 0 bases, with 6 bases between the two germline ends. Germline assignment: CDR1 LGHNT and CDR2 FRNRAP. The CDR3 runs 14 residues. In DNA, the CDR3 is TGTGCTAGTGGTTTGTCACAGAGCACAGATACGCAGTATTTT. Its translation: CASGLSQSTDTQYF.

V usage is TRBV9 and J usage is TRBJ2-3; D is ambiguous. CDR3 length: 13 residues. Germline V gene data show CDR1 as SGDLS and CDR2 as YYNGEE. V was shortened by 7 bases and J by 2 bases, with 11 bases between the two germline ends. The CDR3 nucleotides are TGTGCCAGCGGCGCCCTCTACACAGATACGCAGTATTTT. It yields the protein CASGALYTDTQYF.

V usage is TRBV2 and J usage is TRBJ2-7; 7 bases map to TRBD2. The CDR3 totals 14 residues. Germline loops: CDR1 SNHLY, CDR2 FYNNEI. Trimming removed 2 bases from V and 1 base from J; junction bases left unmatched: 2. CDR3 nucleotide sequence: TGTGCCAGCAGTGAACACGGGGGGTCCTACGAGCAGTACTTC. This encodes CASSEHGGSYEQYF.

This clone was detected only a few times. The genes are TRBV18 and TRBJ2-4; TRBD1 is a possible D gene (5 bases). In germline, CDR1 is KGHSH, CDR2 LQKENI. V dropped 1 base and J dropped 1 base, with 11 bases sitting between them. This CDR3 region has 16 residues. The CDR3 DNA follows: TGTGCCAGCTCACCACAGGCGCCAGGGGCCAAAAACATTCAGTACTTC. Protein product: CASSPQAPGAKNIQYF.